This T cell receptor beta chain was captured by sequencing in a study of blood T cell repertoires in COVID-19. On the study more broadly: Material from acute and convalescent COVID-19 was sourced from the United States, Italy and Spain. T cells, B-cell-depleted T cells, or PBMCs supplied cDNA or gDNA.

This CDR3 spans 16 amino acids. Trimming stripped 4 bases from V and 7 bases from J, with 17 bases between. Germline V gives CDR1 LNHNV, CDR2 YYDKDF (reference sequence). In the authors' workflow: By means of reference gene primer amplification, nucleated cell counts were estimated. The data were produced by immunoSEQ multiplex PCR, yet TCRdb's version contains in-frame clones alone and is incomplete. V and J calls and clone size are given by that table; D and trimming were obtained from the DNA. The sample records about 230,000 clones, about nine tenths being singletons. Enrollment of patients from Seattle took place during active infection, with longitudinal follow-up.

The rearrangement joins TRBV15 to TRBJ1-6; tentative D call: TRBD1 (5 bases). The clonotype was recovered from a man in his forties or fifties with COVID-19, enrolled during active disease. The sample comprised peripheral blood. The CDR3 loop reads CATSTPGTAPNSPLHF. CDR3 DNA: TGTGCCACCAGCACCCCCGGGACTGCACCAAATTCACCCCTCCACTTT.